This T cell receptor (beta chain) was observed in a study of T cells expressing NK-cell markers. Study-level information: Researchers got TCR beta repertoires out of sorted CD3+CD56+NKG2C+, CD3+CD56+NKG2C- and CD3+CD56-NKG2C+ T cells. Seven sequenced donors out of eight were HCMV-seropositive, one seronegative. General observations from the study: Also leading the CD3+CD56-NKG2C+ fraction in several donors were these clonotypes.

The TCR beta cDNA came from 5'RACE template switching with UMIs. TCRdb reanalyzed the 5' RACE reads, giving one entry per CDR3 protein sequence and no DNA. The sample data list over 250,000 distinct CDR3 sequences. Concerning this clonotype itself: Its matching antigen is unknown.

Germline assignment: CDR1 MNHEY and CDR2 SVGAGI. The CDR3 runs 15 residues. The sequence derives from a woman aged 18-70 years in good health. The rearrangement joins TRBV6-5 to TRBJ2-5; the TCRdb D gene call, TRBD1, has no DNA to confirm it. The material sequenced was blood T cells: a sorted CD56 or NKG2C T cell subset, CD4+ or CD8+ T cells, or bulk PBMC T cells (not recorded which). This CDR3 reads CASSYLWAARETQYF.